This T cell receptor (beta chain) stems from a study of T cell repertoires in cytomegalovirus infection (dated by TCRdb to between 2018 and 2020). For the wider study: Peptide stimulations targeted recently identified HLA-C-restricted CMV epitopes, whose presentation resists viral immunomodulation, together with well-studied HLA-B-restricted epitopes. Because public TCR beta signatures pointed to carriage of CMV infection together with the matching HLA type, the HLA type of each donor mattered for the analysis. General conclusions and limits of the study: In both this cohort and an independent cohort of over 350 donors, the cumulative frequency of public TCR beta family members distinguished carriers of CMV infection plus the relevant HLA type. The ex vivo response was dominated by HLA-C-restricted CMV-specific TCR beta clonotypes, which also provided the single most frequent clonotype in two of eight donors.

For sequencing, an Illumina HiSeq 1500 was employed. TCRdb passed the public sequencing reads through fastp at Q25 and MiXCR, retaining productive beta sequences. Here each entry gathers all rows of one CDR3 protein and keeps the most common genes and DNA. The sample table lists approximately 590,000 distinct CDR3 sequences, under 45% of them with a count of one. Clones ranked in the top ten supply about half of the sample. The table lists this clonotype with a few counts. This clone's antigen is unknown. Base qualities were left out, and no much larger clone turns up one base away. V drops 1 base and J drops 1 base, leaving 11 bases in between. The CDR3 covers 16 residues, taking in both the cysteine and the phenylalanine. The kept DNA is CDR3 alone, 48 bases in frame from the first base. Taken from the germline V gene (reference sequence), the CDR1 and CDR2 loops are SSHAT and FNYEAQ. Per the publication, the treatment or condition label means: in vitro stimulation with specific CMV peptide epitopes to enrich CMV-specific T cells.

The sequence came from a human donor in good health (CMV status not recorded). Some clones in this sample may be carry-over from other donors' samples. The chain was built from TRBV7-7 and TRBJ2-1, with the D gene not clear enough to name. The sequencing here drew on cultured PBMCs, taken from culture after CMV antigen stimulation. CDR3 protein: CASSLVSGVSYNEQFF. In nucleotides, the sequence is TGTGCCAGCAGCTTAGTTTCGGGCGTATCCTACAATGAGCAGTTCTTC.